What follows describes a single T cell receptor beta chain. Its antigen remains unknown. These data belong to a study of PD-L1 blockade in urothelial cancer. Looking at the study overall: Each blood sample yielded a median of about 150,000 T cells. Study-level findings and limits: Sub-median blood TCR clonality before treatment predicted longer survival. Durable-benefit patients expanded tumor-associated blood clones more at 3 weeks.

Germline V CDR1 and CDR2: SGHRS, YFSETQ. Trimming took off 4 bases at V and 0 bases at J, with 13 bases between the two ends. The CDR3 runs to 16 residues. Method: immunoSEQ multiplex PCR; TCRdb's copy keeps in-frame clones and lacks some. This sample has tens of thousands of clones, with around four fifths found just once. The clonotype was recovered from a man in his 70s with urothelial cancer. The chain has TRBV5-1 and TRBJ1-4, with D perhaps matching TRBD1 (6 bases). The sample in question was PBMCs, obtained around atezolizumab (anti-PD-L1) treatment. The DNA for the CDR3 is TGCGCCAGCAGCCCATGGACAGTCTCAACTAATGAAAAACTGTTTTTT. Translation: CASSPWTVSTNEKLFF. Variable domain in full (rest from reference TRBV5-1 and TRBJ1-4): KAGVTQTPRYLIKTRGQQVTLSCSPISGHRSVSWYQQTPGQGLQFLFEYFSETQRNKGNFPGRFSGRQFSNSRSEMNVSTLELGDSALYLCASSPWTVSTNEKLFFGSGTQLSVL.